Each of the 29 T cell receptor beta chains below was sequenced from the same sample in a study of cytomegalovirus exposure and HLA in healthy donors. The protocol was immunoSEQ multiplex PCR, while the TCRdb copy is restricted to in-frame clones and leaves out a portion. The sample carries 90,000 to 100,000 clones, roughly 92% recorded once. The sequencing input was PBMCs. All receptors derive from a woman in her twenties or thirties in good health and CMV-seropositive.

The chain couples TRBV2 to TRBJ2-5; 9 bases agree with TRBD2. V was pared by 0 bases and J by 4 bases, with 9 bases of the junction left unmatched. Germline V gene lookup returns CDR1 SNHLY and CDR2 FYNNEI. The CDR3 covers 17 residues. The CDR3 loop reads CASSEARGGRARETQYF. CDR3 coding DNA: TGTGCCAGCAGTGAAGCTCGGGGCGGGAGGGCCAGAGAGACCCAGTACTTC.

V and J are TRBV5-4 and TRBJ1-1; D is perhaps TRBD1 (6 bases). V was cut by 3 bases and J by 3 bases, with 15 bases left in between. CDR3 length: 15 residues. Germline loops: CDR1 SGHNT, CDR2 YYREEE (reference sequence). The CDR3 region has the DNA TGTGCCAGCAGCTCAGGGCACAGACAGGACACTGAAGCTTTCTTT. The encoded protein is CASSSGHRQDTEAFF.

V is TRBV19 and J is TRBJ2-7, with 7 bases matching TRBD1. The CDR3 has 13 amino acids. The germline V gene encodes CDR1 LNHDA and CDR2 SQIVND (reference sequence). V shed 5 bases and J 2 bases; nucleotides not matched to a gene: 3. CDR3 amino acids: CASSWGTAYEQYF. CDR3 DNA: TGTGCCAGTAGTTGGGGGACAGCCTACGAGCAGTACTTC.

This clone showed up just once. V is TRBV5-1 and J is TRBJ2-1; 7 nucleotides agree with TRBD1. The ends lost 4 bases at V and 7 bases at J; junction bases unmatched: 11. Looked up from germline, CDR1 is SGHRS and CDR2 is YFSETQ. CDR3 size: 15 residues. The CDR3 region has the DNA TGCGCCAGCAGCATACATGACAGGGAGCGGAATGAGCAGTTCTTC. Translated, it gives CASSIHDRERNEQFF.

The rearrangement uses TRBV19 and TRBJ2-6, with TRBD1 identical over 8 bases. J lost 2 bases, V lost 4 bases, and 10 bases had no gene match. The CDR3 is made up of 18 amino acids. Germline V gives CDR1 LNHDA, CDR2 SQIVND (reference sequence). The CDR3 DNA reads TGTGCCAGTAGTAAAGGGGACAGGTGGGATGCTGGGGCCAACGTCCTGACTTTC. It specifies CASSKGDRWDAGANVLTF.

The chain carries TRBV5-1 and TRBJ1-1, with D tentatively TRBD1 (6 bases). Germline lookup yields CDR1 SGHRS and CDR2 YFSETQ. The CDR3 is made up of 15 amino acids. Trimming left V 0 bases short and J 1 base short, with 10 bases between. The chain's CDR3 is CASSLAQGRNTEAFF. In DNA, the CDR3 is TGCGCCAGCAGCTTGGCACAGGGTAGGAACACTGAAGCTTTCTTT.

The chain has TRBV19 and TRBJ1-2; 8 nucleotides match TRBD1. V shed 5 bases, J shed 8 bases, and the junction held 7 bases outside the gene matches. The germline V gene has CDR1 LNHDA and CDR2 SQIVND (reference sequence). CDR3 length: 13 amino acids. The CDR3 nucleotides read TGTGCCAGTAGTCCCGGGACAGGAGGAGGCTACACCTTC. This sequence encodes CASSPGTGGGYTF. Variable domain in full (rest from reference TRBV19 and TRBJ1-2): DGGITQSPKYLFRKEGQNVTLSCEQNLNHDAMYWYRQDPGQGLRLIYYSQIVNDFQKGDIAEGYSVSREKKESFPLTVTSAQKNPTAFYLCASSPGTGGGYTFGSGTRLTVV.

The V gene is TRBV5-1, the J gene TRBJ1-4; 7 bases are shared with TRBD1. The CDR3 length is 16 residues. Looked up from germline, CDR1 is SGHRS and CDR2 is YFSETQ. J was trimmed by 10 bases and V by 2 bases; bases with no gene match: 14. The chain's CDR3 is CASSLGQQGPLGKLFF. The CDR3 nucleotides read TGCGCCAGCAGCTTAGGACAACAGGGGCCCCTAGGAAAACTGTTTTTT.

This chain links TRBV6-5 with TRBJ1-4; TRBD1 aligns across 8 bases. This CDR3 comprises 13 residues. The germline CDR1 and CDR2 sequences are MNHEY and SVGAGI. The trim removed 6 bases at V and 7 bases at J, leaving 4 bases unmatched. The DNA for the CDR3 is TGTGCCAGCAGAACAGGGGGAGGTGAAAAACTGTTTTTT. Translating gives CASRTGGGEKLFF.

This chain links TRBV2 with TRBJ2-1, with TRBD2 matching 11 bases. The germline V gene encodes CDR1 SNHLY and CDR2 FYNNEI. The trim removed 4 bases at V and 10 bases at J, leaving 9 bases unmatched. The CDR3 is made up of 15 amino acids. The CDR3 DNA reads TGTGCCAGCAGTGTATTGACTAGCGGGAAGAGCGAGCAGTTCTTC. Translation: CASSVLTSGKSEQFF.

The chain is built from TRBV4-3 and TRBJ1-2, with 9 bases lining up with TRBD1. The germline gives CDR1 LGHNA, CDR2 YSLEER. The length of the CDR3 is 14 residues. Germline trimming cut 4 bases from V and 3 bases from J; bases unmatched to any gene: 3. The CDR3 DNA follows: TGCGCCAGCAGCCCGGGACAGGGAGACTATGGCTACACCTTC. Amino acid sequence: CASSPGQGDYGYTF.

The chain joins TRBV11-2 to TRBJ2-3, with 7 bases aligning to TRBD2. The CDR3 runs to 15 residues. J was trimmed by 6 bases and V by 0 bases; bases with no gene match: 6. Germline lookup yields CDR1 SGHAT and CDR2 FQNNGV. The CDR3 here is CASSLEGAGADTQYF. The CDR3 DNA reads TGTGCCAGCAGCTTAGAAGGGGCGGGAGCGGATACGCAGTATTTT.

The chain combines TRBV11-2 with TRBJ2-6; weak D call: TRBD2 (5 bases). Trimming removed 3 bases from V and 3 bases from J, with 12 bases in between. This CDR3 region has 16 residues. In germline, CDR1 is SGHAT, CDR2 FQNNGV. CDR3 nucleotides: TGTGCCAGCAGCTTGAAGGGAGCCCGTGGGGCCAACGTCCTGACTTTC. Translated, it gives CASSLKGARGANVLTF.

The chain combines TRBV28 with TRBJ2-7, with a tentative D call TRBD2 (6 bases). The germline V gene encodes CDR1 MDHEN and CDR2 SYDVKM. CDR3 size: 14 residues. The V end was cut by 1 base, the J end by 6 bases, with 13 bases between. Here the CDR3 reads CASSLSTSWAEQYF. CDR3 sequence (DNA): TGTGCCAGCAGTTTATCCACTAGCTGGGCCGAGCAGTACTTC.

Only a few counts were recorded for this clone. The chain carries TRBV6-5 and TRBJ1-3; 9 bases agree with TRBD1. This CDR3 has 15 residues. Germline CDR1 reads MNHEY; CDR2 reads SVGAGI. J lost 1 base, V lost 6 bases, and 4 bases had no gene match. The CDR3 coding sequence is TGTGCCAGCAGCTACAGGGGGCAATCTGGAAACACCATATATTTT. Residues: CASSYRGQSGNTIYF.

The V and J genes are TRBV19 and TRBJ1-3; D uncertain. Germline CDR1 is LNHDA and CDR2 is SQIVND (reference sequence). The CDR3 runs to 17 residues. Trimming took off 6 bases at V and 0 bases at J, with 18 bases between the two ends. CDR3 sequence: CASSRNSFSDSGNTIYF. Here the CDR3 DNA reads TGTGCCAGTAGCCGGAACTCCTTCAGCGACTCTGGAAACACCATATATTTT.

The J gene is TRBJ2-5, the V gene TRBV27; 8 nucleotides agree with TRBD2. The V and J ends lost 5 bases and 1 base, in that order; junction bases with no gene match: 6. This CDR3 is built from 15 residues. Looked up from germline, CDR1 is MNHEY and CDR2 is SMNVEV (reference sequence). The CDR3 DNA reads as TGTGCCAGCAGTCCTCTACGGGAGGGCCAAGAGACCCAGTACTTC. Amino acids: CASSPLREGQETQYF.

CDR3 nucleotides: TGTGCCAGCAGCAGAGCGGGAGGCTCTTACGAGCAGTACTTC. This gives the protein CASSRAGGSYEQYF. V and J are TRBV14 and TRBJ2-7; 9 nucleotides agree with TRBD2. The CDR3 extends over 14 amino acids. Germline V gives CDR1 SGHDN, CDR2 FVKESK. The V segment lost 5 bases and the J segment 4 bases; nucleotides outside the gene matches: 6.

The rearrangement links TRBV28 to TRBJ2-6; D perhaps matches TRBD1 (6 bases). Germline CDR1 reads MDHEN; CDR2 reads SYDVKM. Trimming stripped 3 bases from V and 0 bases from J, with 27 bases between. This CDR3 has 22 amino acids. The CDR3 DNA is TGTGCCAGCAGTTTGTTAAGGTGGAGGACCCGACAGGATTTCTCTGGGGCCAACGTCCTGACTTTC. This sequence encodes CASSLLRWRTRQDFSGANVLTF.

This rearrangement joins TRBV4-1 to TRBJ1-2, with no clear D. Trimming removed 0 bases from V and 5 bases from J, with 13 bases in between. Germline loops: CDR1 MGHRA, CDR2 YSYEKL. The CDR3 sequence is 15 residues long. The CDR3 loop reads CASSQETRKNYGYTF. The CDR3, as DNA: TGCGCCAGCAGCCAAGAAACGCGCAAGAATTATGGCTACACCTTC.

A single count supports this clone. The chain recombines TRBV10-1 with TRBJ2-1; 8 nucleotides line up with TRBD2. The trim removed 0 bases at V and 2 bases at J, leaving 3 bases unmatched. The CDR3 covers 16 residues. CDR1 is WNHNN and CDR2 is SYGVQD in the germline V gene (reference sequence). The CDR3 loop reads CASSESRGRTYNEQFF. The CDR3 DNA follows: TGCGCCAGCAGTGAGTCCCGCGGGAGGACCTACAATGAGCAGTTCTTC.

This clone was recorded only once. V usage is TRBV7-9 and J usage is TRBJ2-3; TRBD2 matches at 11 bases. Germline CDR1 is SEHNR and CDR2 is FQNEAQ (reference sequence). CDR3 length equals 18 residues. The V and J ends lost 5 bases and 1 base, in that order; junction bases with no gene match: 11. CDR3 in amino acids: CASSPWLAGGKGTDTQYF. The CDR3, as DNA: TGTGCCAGCAGCCCCTGGCTAGCGGGAGGAAAGGGCACAGATACGCAGTATTTT.

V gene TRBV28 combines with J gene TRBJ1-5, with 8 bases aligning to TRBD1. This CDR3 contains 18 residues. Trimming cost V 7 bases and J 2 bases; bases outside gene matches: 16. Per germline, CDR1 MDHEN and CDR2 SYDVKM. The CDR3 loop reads CASKLRLGPGGGNQPQHF. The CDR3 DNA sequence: TGTGCCAGCAAGCTCCGCCTTGGACCAGGGGGCGGCAATCAGCCCCAGCATTTT.

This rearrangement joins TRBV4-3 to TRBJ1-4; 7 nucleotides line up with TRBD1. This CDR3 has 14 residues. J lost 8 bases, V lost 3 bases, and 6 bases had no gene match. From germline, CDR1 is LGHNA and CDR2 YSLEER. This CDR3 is CASSQNRGREKLFF. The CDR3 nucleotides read TGCGCCAGCAGCCAGAACAGGGGTAGGGAAAAACTGTTTTTT.

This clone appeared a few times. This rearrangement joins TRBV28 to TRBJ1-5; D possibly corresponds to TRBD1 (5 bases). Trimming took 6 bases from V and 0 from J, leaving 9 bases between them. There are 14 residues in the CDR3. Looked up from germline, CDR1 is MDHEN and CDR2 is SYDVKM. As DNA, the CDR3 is TGTGCCAGCAGCGTACAGGTTAGCAATCAGCCCCAGCATTTT. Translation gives CASSVQVSNQPQHF.

The CDR3 nucleotides are TGTGCCAGCAGCTCACAGGGGGCCTCCTACGAGCAGTACTTC. Its translation: CASSSQGASYEQYF. This rearrangement joins TRBV5-4 to TRBJ2-7, with TRBD1 identical over 9 bases. Germline V gene sequence: CDR1 SGHNT, CDR2 YYREEE (reference sequence). V lost 3 bases to trimming and J lost 0 bases; unmatched junction nucleotides: 1. The CDR3 is 14 amino acids.

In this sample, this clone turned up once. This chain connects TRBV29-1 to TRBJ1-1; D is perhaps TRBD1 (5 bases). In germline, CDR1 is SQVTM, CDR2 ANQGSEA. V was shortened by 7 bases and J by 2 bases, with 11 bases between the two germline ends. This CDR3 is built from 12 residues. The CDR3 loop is CSGSQENTEAFF. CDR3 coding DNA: TGCAGCGGTTCACAGGAAAACACTGAAGCTTTCTTT.

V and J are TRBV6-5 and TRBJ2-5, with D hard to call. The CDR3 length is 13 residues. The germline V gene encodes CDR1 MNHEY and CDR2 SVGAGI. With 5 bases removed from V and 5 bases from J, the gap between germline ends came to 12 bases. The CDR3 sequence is CASSRLTGETQYF. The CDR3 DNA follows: TGTGCCAGCAGTCGATTAACCGGGGAGACCCAGTACTTC.

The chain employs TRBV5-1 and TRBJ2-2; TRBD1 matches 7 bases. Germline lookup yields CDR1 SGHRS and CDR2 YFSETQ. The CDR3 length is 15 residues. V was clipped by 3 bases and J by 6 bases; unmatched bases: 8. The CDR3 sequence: CASSYDRVVSGELFF. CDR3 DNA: TGCGCCAGCAGCTATGACAGGGTGGTATCCGGGGAGCTGTTTTTT.